One sample yielded the 11 T cell receptor beta chains listed below, sequenced in a study of T cells in Graves' hyperthyroidism and ophthalmopathy. Researchers took RNA transcripts and amplified the TCR beta CDR3 regions from them. A set of HTBI primers served as the primers for a first-round RT-PCR of the TCR CDR3. TCRdb reanalysed the multiplex PCR reads using MiXCR and keeps one entry per CDR3 protein. The sample carries about 840,000 distinct CDR3 sequences, over 35% recorded once. Sequenced: blood. The receptors stem from a man younger than 35 with Graves' hyperthyroidism.

This clonotype was observed a few times. The gene calls are TRBV2 and TRBJ1-3; D remains unclear. V was cut by 1 base and J by 0 bases, with 7 bases left in between. This CDR3 contains 15 residues. The germline V gene has CDR1 SNHLY and CDR2 FYNNEI. The CDR3 DNA reads as TGTGCCAGCAGTGAAGAGGAGAGCTCTGGAAACACCATATATTTT. It translates to CASSEEESSGNTIYF.

This chain uses TRBV6-2 or TRBV6-3 with TRBJ2-7, with 7 bases identical to TRBD2. This CDR3 has 12 residues. Trimming removed 8 bases from V and 0 bases from J; junction bases left unmatched: 1. Germline CDR1 is MNHEY and CDR2 is SVGEGT. CDR3 amino acids: CASGLGSYEQYF. In DNA form, the CDR3 reads TGTGCCAGCGGACTAGGCTCCTACGAGCAGTACTTC.

This clonotype was detected many times. The gene calls are TRBV7-9 and TRBJ1-3, with unresolved D. This CDR3 is 13 amino acids long. The V gene's germline CDR1 is SEHNR and CDR2 FQNEAQ (reference sequence). Deletions cut 3 bases from V and 1 base from J, with 4 bases between. The CDR3 nucleotides are TGTGCCAGCAGCTTCAGGTCTGGAAACACCATATATTTT. As protein: CASSFRSGNTIYF.

This clonotype showed up many times. The chain employs TRBV9 and TRBJ1-2, with unresolved D. CDR1 is SGDLS, CDR2 YYNGEE, per germline. Trimming left V 0 bases short and J 0 bases short, with 3 bases between. The CDR3 extends over 13 amino acids. The CDR3 DNA is TGTGCCAGCAGCGTAGCCCCTAACTATGGCTACACCTTC. Amino acids: CASSVAPNYGYTF.

This clonotype was detected only a few times. V is TRBV4-1 and J is TRBJ2-7; D is possibly TRBD1 or TRBD2 (5 bases each). CDR1 and CDR2 (germline): MGHRA, YSYEKL. There are 16 residues in the CDR3. V dropped 0 bases and J dropped 0 bases, with 12 bases sitting between them. The CDR3 region is CASSQDPAGSSYEQYF. CDR3 bases: TGCGCCAGCAGCCAAGATCCGGCAGGGAGCTCCTACGAGCAGTACTTC.

The chain recombines TRBV9 with TRBJ2-2; 10 nucleotides align to TRBD2. This CDR3 comprises 15 residues. V shed 4 bases, J shed 6 bases, and the junction held 6 bases outside the gene matches. Per the germline V gene, CDR1 is SGDLS and CDR2 is YYNGEE. The CDR3 is CASSSSGGGAGELFF. Here the CDR3 DNA reads TGTGCCAGCAGCTCTAGCGGGGGAGGAGCCGGGGAGCTGTTTTTT.

The sample holds many counts of this clonotype. The chain joins TRBV7-8 to TRBJ1-1; D is ambiguous. The CDR3 spans 13 residues. Germline V gene sequence: CDR1 SGHVS, CDR2 FQNEAQ. Between the trimmed V and J ends, which lost 1 base and 6 bases, there was a span of 9 bases. Here the CDR3 reads CASSLGNGPEAFF. The DNA for the CDR3 is TGTGCCAGCAGCTTAGGGAACGGCCCTGAAGCTTTCTTT. The variable domain in full, completed from reference TRBV7-8 and TRBJ1-1, reads GAGVSQSPRYKVAKRGQDVALRCDPISGHVSLFWYQQALGQGPEFLTYFQNEAQLDKSGLPSDRFFAERPEGSVSTLKIQRTQQEDSAVYLCASSLGNGPEAFFGQGTRLTVV.

This chain links TRBV7-8 with TRBJ2-7; D gene uncertain. Trimming removed 5 bases from V and 2 bases from J, with 13 bases in between. The CDR3 length is 14 residues. Germline lookup yields CDR1 SGHVS and CDR2 FQNEAQ. The CDR3 is CASSPLERTYEQYF. In DNA, the CDR3 is TGTGCCAGCAGCCCTCTGGAGAGAACCTACGAGCAGTACTTC.

The chain recombines TRBV5-4 with TRBJ1-2, with 7 bases lining up with TRBD1. The CDR3 has 15 residues. CDR1 and CDR2 (germline): SGHNT, YYREEE (reference sequence). V lost 0 bases to trimming and J lost 5 bases; unmatched junction nucleotides: 7. CDR3 in amino acids: CASSLEGGRGYGYTF. CDR3 in DNA: TGTGCCAGCAGCTTGGAAGGGGGCAGGGGTTATGGCTACACCTTC.

The count of this clonotype is one. Given the absence of the conserved phenylalanine or tryptophan at the CDR3 end, a read error is likely. This rearrangement joins TRBV2 to TRBJ1-1; no reliable D call. This CDR3 contains 16 residues. Per germline, CDR1 SNHLY and CDR2 FYNNEI. The V end lost 3 bases, the J end lost 1 base, and 15 bases lay between the germline ends. DNA for the CDR3: TGTGCCAGCAGTGATCCCCCCGGGCCGAAGAACACTGAAGCTTTCTTA. This codes for CASSDPPGPKNTEAFL.

The sample holds a few counts of this clonotype. The V and J genes are TRBV13 and TRBJ1-3, with a tentative D call TRBD1 (6 bases). Germline values: CDR1 PRHDT, CDR2 FYEKMQ (reference sequence). There are 14 residues in the CDR3. Trimming took off 6 bases at V and 6 bases at J, with 15 bases between the two ends. Here the CDR3 reads CASRNQGNLNTIYF. For the CDR3, the DNA is TGTGCCAGCAGGAATCAGGGGAACCTAAACACCATATATTTT.